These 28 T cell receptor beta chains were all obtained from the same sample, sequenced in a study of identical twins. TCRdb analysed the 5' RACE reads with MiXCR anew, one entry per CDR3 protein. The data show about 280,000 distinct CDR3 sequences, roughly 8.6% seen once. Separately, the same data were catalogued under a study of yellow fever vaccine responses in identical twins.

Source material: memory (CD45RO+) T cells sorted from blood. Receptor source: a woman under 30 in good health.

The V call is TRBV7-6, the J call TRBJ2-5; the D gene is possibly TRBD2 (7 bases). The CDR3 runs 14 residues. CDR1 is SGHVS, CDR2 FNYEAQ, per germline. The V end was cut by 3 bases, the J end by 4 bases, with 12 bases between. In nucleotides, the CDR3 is TGTGCCAGCAGCTTTAGTGGGGGGGCAGAGACCCAGTACTTC. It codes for CASSFSGGAETQYF.

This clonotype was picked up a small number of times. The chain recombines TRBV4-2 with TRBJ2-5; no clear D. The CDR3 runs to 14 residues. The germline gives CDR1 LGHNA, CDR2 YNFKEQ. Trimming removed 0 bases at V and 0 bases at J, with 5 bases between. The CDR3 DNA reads TGTGCCAGCAGCCAAGACTGGCACCAAGAGACCCAGTACTTC. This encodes CASSQDWHQETQYF.

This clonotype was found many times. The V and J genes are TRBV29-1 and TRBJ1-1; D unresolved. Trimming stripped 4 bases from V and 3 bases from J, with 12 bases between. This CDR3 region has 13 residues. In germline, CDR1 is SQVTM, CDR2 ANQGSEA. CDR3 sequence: CSVGSGLDTEAFF. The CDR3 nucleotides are TGCAGCGTTGGTTCCGGGTTGGACACTGAAGCTTTCTTT.

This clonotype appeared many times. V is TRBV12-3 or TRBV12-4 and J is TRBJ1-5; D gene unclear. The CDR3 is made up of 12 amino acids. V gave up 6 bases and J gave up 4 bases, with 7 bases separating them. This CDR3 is CASSPDNQPQHF. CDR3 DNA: TGTGCCAGCAGCCCAGATAATCAGCCCCAGCATTTT.

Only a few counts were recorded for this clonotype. In DNA form, the CDR3 reads TGTGCCAGCAGAGGGACAGGGAAGAACACTGAAGCTTTCTTT. This sequence encodes CASRGTGKNTEAFF. The rearrangement joins TRBV6-1 to TRBJ1-1; the match to TRBD1 covers 9 bases. J lost 1 base, V lost 6 bases, and 3 bases had no gene match. CDR1 and CDR2 from the germline V gene are MNHNS and SASEGT. The CDR3 length is 14 residues.

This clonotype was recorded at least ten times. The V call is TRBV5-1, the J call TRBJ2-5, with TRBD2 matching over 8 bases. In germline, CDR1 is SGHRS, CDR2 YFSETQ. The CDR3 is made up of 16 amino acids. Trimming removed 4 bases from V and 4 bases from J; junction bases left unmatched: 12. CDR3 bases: TGCGCCAGCAGCCCGACAACCGGGACTAGGAGAGAGACCCAGTACTTC. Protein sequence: CASSPTTGTRRETQYF.

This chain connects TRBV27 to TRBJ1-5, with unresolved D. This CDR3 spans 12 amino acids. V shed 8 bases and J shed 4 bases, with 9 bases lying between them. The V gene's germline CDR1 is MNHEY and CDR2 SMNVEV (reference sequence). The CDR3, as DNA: TGTGCCAGCTCCACCCTTAATCAGCCCCAGCATTTT. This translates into CASSTLNQPQHF.

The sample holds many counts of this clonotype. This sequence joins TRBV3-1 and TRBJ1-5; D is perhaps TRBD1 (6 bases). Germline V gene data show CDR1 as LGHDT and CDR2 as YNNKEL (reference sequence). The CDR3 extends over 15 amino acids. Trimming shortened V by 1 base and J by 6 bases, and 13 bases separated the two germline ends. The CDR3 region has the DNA TGTGCCAGCAGCCAAGGTACAGGGTTAGGTCAGCCCCAGCATTTT. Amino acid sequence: CASSQGTGLGQPQHF.

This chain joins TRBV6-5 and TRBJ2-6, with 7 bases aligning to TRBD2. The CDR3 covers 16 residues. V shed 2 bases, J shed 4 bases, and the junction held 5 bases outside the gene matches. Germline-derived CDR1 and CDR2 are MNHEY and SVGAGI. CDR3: CASSYGEGPGANVLTF. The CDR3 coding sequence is TGTGCCAGCAGTTACGGGGAGGGCCCCGGGGCCAACGTCCTGACTTTC.

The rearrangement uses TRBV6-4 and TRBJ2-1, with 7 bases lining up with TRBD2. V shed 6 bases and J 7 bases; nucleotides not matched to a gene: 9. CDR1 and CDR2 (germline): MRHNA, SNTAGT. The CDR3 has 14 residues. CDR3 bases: TGTGCCAGCAGCCACGACTCCGGGGGGAATGAGCAGTTCTTC. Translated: CASSHDSGGNEQFF.

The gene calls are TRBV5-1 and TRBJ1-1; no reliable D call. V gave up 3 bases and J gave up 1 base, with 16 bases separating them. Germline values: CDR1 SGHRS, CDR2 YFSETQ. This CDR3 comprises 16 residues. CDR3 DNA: TGCGCCAGCAGCTCCCGGGGAGGACCGGGGAACACTGAAGCTTTCTTT. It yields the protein CASSSRGGPGNTEAFF. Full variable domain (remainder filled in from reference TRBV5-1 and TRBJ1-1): KAGVTQTPRYLIKTRGQQVTLSCSPISGHRSVSWYQQTPGQGLQFLFEYFSETQRNKGNFPGRFSGRQFSNSRSEMNVSTLELGDSALYLCASSSRGGPGNTEAFFGQGTRLTVV.

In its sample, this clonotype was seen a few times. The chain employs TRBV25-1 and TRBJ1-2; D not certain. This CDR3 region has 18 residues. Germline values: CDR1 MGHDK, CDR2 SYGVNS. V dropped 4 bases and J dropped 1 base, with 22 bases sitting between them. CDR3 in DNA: TGTGCCAGCAGTGTGGGTGGCGGCCAGATAGGGATTAACTATGGCTACACCTTC. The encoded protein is CASSVGGGQIGINYGYTF.

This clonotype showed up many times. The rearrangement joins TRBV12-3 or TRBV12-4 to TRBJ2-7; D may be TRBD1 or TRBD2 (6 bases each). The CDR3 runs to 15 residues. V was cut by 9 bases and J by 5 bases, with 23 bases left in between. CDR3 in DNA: TGTGCCAGTCTACCGGCCCGGGGGCGCATCCACGAGCAGTACTTC. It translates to CASLPARGRIHEQYF.

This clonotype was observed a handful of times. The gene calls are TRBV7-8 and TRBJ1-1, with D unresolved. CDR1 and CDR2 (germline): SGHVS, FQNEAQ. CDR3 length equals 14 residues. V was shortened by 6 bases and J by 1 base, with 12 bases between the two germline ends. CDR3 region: CASSSGSGNTEAFF. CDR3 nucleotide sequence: TGTGCCAGCAGTTCGGGTTCTGGGAACACTGAAGCTTTCTTT. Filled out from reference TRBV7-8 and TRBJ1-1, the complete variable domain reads GAGVSQSPRYKVAKRGQDVALRCDPISGHVSLFWYQQALGQGPEFLTYFQNEAQLDKSGLPSDRFFAERPEGSVSTLKIQRTQQEDSAVYLCASSSGSGNTEAFFGQGTRLTVV.

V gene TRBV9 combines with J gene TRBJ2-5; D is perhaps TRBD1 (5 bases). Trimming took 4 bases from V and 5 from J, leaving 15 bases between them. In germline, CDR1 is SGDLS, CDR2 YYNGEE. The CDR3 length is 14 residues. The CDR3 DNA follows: TGTGCCAGCAGCCCTACCCAGGGCAGTGAGACCCAGTACTTC. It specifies CASSPTQGSETQYF.

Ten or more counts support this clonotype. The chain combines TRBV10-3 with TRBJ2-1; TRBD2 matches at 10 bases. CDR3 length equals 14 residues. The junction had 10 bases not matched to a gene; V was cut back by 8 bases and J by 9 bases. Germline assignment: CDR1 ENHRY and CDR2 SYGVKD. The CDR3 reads CAISREREGSEQFF. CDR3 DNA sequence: TGTGCCATCTCCCGCGAGCGGGAGGGGAGTGAGCAGTTCTTC.

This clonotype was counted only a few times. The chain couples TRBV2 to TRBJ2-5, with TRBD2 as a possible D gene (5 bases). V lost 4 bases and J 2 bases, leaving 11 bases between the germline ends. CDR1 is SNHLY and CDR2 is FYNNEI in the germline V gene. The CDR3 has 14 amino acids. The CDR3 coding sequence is TGTGCCAGCAGTGTCACTAGGGTTCAAGAGACCCAGTACTTC. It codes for CASSVTRVQETQYF.

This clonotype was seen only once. The CDR3 DNA is TGTGCCAGCAGCTTAGGCCCCGAGTATGAGCAGTTCTTC. Its translation: CASSLGPEYEQFF. The chain links TRBV11-2 to TRBJ2-1; D call uncertain. Trimming left V 1 base short and J 8 bases short, with 9 bases between. The CDR3 is 13 amino acids. Germline V gene data show CDR1 as SGHAT and CDR2 as FQNNGV.

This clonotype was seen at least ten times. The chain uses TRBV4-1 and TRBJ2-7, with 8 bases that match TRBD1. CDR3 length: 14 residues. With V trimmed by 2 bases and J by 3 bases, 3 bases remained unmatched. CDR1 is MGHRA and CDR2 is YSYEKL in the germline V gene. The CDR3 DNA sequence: TGCGCCAGCAGCCAACAGGGGGCTAGCTACGAGCAGTACTTC. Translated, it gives CASSQQGASYEQYF.

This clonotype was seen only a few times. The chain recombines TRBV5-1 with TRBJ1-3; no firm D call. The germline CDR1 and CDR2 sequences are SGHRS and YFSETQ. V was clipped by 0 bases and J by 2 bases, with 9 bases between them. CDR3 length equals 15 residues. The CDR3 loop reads CASSLAEETGNTIYF. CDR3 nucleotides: TGCGCCAGCAGCTTGGCGGAGGAGACTGGAAACACCATATATTTT.

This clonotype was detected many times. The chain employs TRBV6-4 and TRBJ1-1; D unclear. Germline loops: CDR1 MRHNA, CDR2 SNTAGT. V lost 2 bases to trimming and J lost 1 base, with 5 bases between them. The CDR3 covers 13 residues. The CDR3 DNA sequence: TGTGCCAGCAGTGACGGGGAGAACACTGAAGCTTTCTTT. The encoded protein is CASSDGENTEAFF.

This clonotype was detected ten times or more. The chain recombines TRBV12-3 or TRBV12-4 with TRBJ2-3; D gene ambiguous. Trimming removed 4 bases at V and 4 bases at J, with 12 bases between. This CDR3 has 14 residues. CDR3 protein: CASSSLAWADTQYF. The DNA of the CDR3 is TGTGCCAGCAGTTCCCTGGCGTGGGCAGATACGCAGTATTTT.

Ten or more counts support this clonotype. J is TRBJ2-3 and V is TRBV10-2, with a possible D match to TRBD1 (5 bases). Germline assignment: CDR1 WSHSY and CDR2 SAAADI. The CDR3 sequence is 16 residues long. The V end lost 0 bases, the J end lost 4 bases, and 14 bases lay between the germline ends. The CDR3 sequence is CASSESTVTLSDTQYF. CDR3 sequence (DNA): TGCGCCAGCAGTGAGTCGACAGTAACTTTGTCAGATACGCAGTATTTT.

DNA of the CDR3: TGTGCCAGCCGCGTATCGGGCCCGGGGGAGCTGTTTTTT. Amino acid sequence: CASRVSGPGELFF. V gene TRBV12-3 or TRBV12-4 combines with J gene TRBJ2-2; D unclear. This CDR3 has 13 amino acids. Trimming removed 8 bases at V and 8 bases at J, with 15 bases between.

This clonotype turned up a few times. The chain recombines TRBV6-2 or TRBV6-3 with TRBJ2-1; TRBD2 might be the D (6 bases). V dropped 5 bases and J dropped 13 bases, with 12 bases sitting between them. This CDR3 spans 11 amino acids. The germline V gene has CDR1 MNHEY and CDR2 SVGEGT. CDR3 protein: CASSNLAQQFF. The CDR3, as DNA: TGTGCCAGCAGTAACCTAGCGCAACAGTTCTTC.

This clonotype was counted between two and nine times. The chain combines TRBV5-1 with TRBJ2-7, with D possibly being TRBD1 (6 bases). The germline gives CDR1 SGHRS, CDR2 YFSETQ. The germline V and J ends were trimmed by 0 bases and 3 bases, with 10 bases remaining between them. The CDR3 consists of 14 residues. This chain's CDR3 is CASSLGADSYEQYF. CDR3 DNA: TGCGCCAGCAGCTTGGGGGCGGACAGCTACGAGCAGTACTTC.

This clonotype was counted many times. CDR3 nucleotides: TGTGCCAGCAGTTACTCTAGCAGCCGCGGCAATGAGCAGTTCTTC. This sequence encodes CASSYSSSRGNEQFF. This sequence joins TRBV6-5 and TRBJ2-1; no clear D. Trimming took off 0 bases at V and 6 bases at J, with 12 bases between the two ends. CDR3 length: 15 residues. Germline V gives CDR1 MNHEY, CDR2 SVGAGI.

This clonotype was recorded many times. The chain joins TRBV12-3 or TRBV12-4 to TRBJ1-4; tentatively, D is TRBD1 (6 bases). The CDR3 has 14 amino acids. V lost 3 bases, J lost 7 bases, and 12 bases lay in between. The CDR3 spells CASSFGVRGEKLFF. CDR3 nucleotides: TGTGCCAGCAGTTTTGGCGTCAGGGGTGAAAAACTGTTTTTT.